Listed here is a single T cell receptor beta chain. Original analysis: Reference gene primers were amplified, and this amplification served to estimate nucleated cell counts. Generated by immunoSEQ multiplex PCR, the TCRdb table keeps only in-frame clones and is missing some. That table gives V, J and clone size, and the DNA gave D and trimming. The table lists about 310,000 clones, about 85% of them singletons. This entry is derived from a study of blood T cell repertoires in COVID-19. Study-wide background: The United States, Italy and Spain supplied acute and convalescent COVID-19 samples. T cells, B-cell-depleted T cells, or PBMCs supplied cDNA or gDNA.

The J segment lost 2 bases and the V segment lost 3 bases, leaving 4 bases of the junction unmatched. This CDR3 has 15 residues. CDR1 LGHDT and CDR2 YNNKEL come from the germline V gene (reference sequence). The receptor was derived from a man younger than 35 with active or convalescent COVID-19. Sequencing used peripheral blood. The chain couples TRBV3-1 (or the pseudogene TRBV3-2) to TRBJ2-1; 7 bases match TRBD2. CDR3 coding DNA: TGTGCCAGCAGCCACGGACTAGATCCCTACAATGAGCAGTTCTTC. The encoded protein is CASSHGLDPYNEQFF.